The rows below give T cell receptor beta chains drawn from one sample of a study of regulatory dendritic cells for organ transplantation. Measured with immunoSEQ multiplex PCR; TCRdb has only the in-frame clones, and not every one. The table records roughly 20,000 clones, more than 60% of them present only once. Their specific antigens are unknown. Specimen: memory CD4+ T cells from blood cultured with regulatory dendritic cells. The receptor source for this set is a human donor in good health. CDR3s include the opening cysteine and the closing phenylalanine or tryptophan. The order of the fields is V gene, J gene, clone size, CDR3 protein. Not all rows give a size; the values are once, few, many and, for expanded clones, a class.

V: TRBV28
J: TRBJ2-2
size: once
CDR3: CASRFDRGKGGELFF

V: TRBV5-6
J: TRBJ2-3
size: -
CDR3: CASSIPLVLDTQYF

V: TRBV5-1
J: TRBJ2-1
size: -
CDR3: CASSFLGLAGTIYNEQFF

V: TRBV7-2
J: TRBJ2-3
size: -
CDR3: CASSLGAADTQYF

V: TRBV6-5
J: TRBJ2-7
size: -
CDR3: CASSPQGGSYEQYF

V: TRBV6-5
J: TRBJ2-1
size: once
CDR3: CASSYRAIYNEQFF

V: TRBV7-2
J: TRBJ1-5
size: few
CDR3: CASSLPGLQPQHF

V: TRBV20-1
J: TRBJ1-4
size: -
CDR3: CSARGIEKLFF

V: TRBV11-2
J: TRBJ2-1
size: few
CDR3: CASSLGRGRIDEQFF

V: TRBV28
J: TRBJ2-1
size: -
CDR3: CASRLAGVWNEQFF

V: TRBV7-8
J: TRBJ2-7
size: -
CDR3: CASSRQGTYGEQYF

V: TRBV20-1
J: TRBJ2-7
size: once
CDR3: CSAGPLVQYF

V: TRBV14
J: TRBJ1-1
size: few
CDR3: CASSTTGNTEAFF

V: TRBV7-6
J: TRBJ1-3
size: -
CDR3: CASTALLQGNTIYF

V: TRBV5-1
J: TRBJ2-6
size: -
CDR3: CASRLDSSGANVLTF

V: TRBV6-5
J: TRBJ1-1
size: -
CDR3: CASSRDRGPGTEAFF

V: TRBV30
J: TRBJ2-5
size: -
CDR3: CAWSYYITKKETQYF

V: TRBV11-1
J: TRBJ2-7
size: -
CDR3: CASSLVGYEQYF

V: TRBV10-3
J: TRBJ1-4
size: -
CDR3: CAIRRDSNEKLFF

V: TRBV5-4
J: TRBJ2-5
size: -
CDR3: CASASPGGRETQYF

V: TRBV19
J: TRBJ2-2
size: -
CDR3: CASSTTYRGTGELFF

V: TRBV9
J: TRBJ2-3
size: -
CDR3: CASSTGGNDRADTQYF

V: TRBV14
J: TRBJ2-3
size: -
CDR3: CASSQGAGSKVDTQYF

V: TRBV7-3
J: TRBJ2-1
size: once
CDR3: CAREGGHEQFF

V: TRBV4-3
J: TRBJ2-1
size: -
CDR3: CASSARTVAGNEQFF

V: TRBV28
J: TRBJ2-5
size: -
CDR3: CASSFSGTQETQYF

V: TRBV18
J: TRBJ2-4
size: -
CDR3: CASSSQTGENIQYF

V: TRBV7-9
J: TRBJ1-3
size: few
CDR3: CASSPSSGLPGNTIYF

V: TRBV4-3
J: TRBJ2-2
size: few
CDR3: CASSQDYGSGELFF

V: TRBV29-1
J: TRBJ2-2
size: -
CDR3: CSVERGGPTGELFF

V: TRBV2
J: TRBJ2-2
size: -
CDR3: CASKRENGAGELFF

V: TRBV27
J: TRBJ2-2
size: -
CDR3: CASSLYRYTGELFF